These 22 T cell receptor beta chains were sequenced from one sample in a study of blood T cell repertoires in COVID-19 (dated by TCRdb to 2019 to 2021). The library came from the immunoSEQ multiplex PCR assay. This is the immuneACCESS table as TCRdb keeps it, with only in-frame sequences that have V and J called. A part of the clones is gone; compared with another copy, unresolved V genes explain less than half, and the rest is unexplained. This sample has about 13,000 clones in its table, and around four fifths of those were observed once. Around 34% of the sample is held by the ten biggest clonotypes. Source material: peripheral blood. These receptors came from a human donor in a cohort sampled during active COVID-19.

The V gene is TRBV19, the J gene TRBJ2-7; D not certain. CDR1 LNHDA and CDR2 SQIVND come from the germline V gene (reference sequence). V shed 5 bases and J shed 0 bases, with 14 bases lying between them. CDR3 length equals 15 residues. CDR3 DNA: TGTGCCAGTAGTGCCCGACACTCCAGCTCCTACGAGCAGTACTTC. The encoded protein is CASSARHSSSYEQYF.

This clone is deemed medium-sized. V usage is TRBV2 and J usage is TRBJ1-5; D is possibly TRBD1 (6 bases). Germline-derived CDR1 and CDR2 are SNHLY and FYNNEI. Between the trimmed V and J ends, which lost 5 bases and 9 bases, there was a span of 14 bases. The CDR3 is made up of 13 amino acids. The CDR3 DNA reads as TGTGCCAGCAGTCGGGACAAGCAGCCGCCCCAGCATTTT. Residues: CASSRDKQPPQHF.

The J gene is TRBJ1-6, the V gene TRBV28; D unresolved. Between the trimmed V and J ends, which lost 8 bases and 1 base, there was a span of 6 bases. The V gene's germline CDR1 is MDHEN and CDR2 SYDVKM. This CDR3 comprises 13 residues. CDR3 bases: TGTGCCAGCTCCGGGTCCTATAATTCACCCCTCCACTTT. Its protein is CASSGSYNSPLHF.

The CDR3 DNA reads as TGTGCCTGGAGTGTACGGGACAGCTACGAGCAGTACTTC. Protein product: CAWSVRDSYEQYF. The V call is TRBV30, the J call TRBJ2-7; 7 nucleotides align to TRBD1. V was clipped by 0 bases and J by 3 bases; unmatched bases: 2. CDR1 and CDR2 (germline): GTSNPN, SVGIG (reference sequence). The CDR3 extends over 13 amino acids.

This clone was picked up a small number of times. This chain links TRBV20-1 with TRBJ1-5; no definite D call. V gave up 3 bases and J gave up 9 bases, with 9 bases separating them. The CDR3 is 11 residues long. Germline CDR1 and CDR2: DFQATT and SNEGSKA (reference sequence). CDR3 DNA: TGCAGTGCTAGTTTGGCAACGCCCCAGCATTTT. As protein: CSASLATPQHF.

This clone has only a few counts. This chain links TRBV3-1 (or the pseudogene TRBV3-2) with TRBJ1-2; unclear D gene. Per germline, CDR1 LGHDT and CDR2 YNNKEL (reference sequence). The V end lost 6 bases, the J end lost 8 bases, and 13 bases lay between the germline ends. The CDR3 extends over 12 amino acids. The CDR3 sequence: CASSPNGLGYTF. The CDR3 nucleotides read TGTGCCAGCAGTCCGAACGGTCTCGGCTACACCTTC.

The chain carries TRBV29-1 and TRBJ2-7; 13 nucleotides agree with TRBD2. With 5 bases clipped from V and 1 base from J, the junction kept 5 bases outside the gene matches. Germline V gene data show CDR1 as SQVTM and CDR2 as ANQGSEA. There are 15 residues in the CDR3. The CDR3 region has the DNA TGCAGCGTTCGCCTGGGACTAGCGGGGTCCTACGAGCAGTACTTC. The encoded protein is CSVRLGLAGSYEQYF.

This chain uses TRBV18 with TRBJ1-1, with TRBD1 identical over 11 bases. The CDR3 is made up of 14 amino acids. V lost 3 bases to trimming and J lost 7 bases; unmatched junction nucleotides: 4. Germline CDR1 KGHSH, CDR2 LQKENI. CDR3 in amino acids: CASSPDRGPVEAFF. Here the CDR3 DNA reads TGTGCCAGCTCACCGGACAGGGGGCCGGTTGAAGCTTTCTTT.

CDR3 sequence: CASSFDSYGYTF. CDR3 nucleotide sequence: TGTGCCAGCAGTTTCGACAGCTATGGCTACACCTTC. V gene TRBV12-3 or TRBV12-4 combines with J gene TRBJ1-2; possibly TRBD1 for D (5 bases). The CDR3 contains 12 residues. Trimming stripped 3 bases from V and 4 bases from J, with 6 bases between.

This chain connects TRBV7-3 to TRBJ1-2, with 9 bases aligning to TRBD1. This CDR3 has 15 residues. J lost 0 bases, V lost 5 bases, and 4 bases had no gene match. Germline V gives CDR1 SGHTA, CDR2 FQGTGA. The CDR3 DNA is TGTGCCAGCAGCCTACAGGGGGCGCCTAACTATGGCTACACCTTC. Protein sequence: CASSLQGAPNYGYTF.

The V call is TRBV5-4, the J call TRBJ2-7; D unresolved. Looked up from germline, CDR1 is SGHNT and CDR2 is YYREEE (reference sequence). V was shortened by 1 base and J by 4 bases, with 6 bases between the two germline ends. The CDR3 spans 12 residues. CDR3 sequence: CASSLYGYEQYF. DNA for the CDR3: TGTGCCAGCAGCTTGTACGGGTACGAGCAGTACTTC.

The rearrangement uses TRBV24-1 and TRBJ2-7; D is perhaps TRBD1 (6 bases). Looked up from germline, CDR1 is KGHDR and CDR2 is SFDVKD. This CDR3 has 13 residues. Trimming stripped 3 bases from V and 6 bases from J, with 11 bases between. CDR3 protein: CATSDNRDGEQYF. CDR3 coding DNA: TGTGCCACCAGTGATAACAGGGACGGCGAGCAGTACTTC.

The chain recombines TRBV11-2 with TRBJ1-1; D is perhaps TRBD1 (6 bases). The CDR3 contains 13 residues. The germline V gene has CDR1 SGHAT and CDR2 FQNNGV. Trimming took 5 bases from V and 2 from J, leaving 9 bases between them. In nucleotides, the CDR3 is TGTGCCAGCAGCCGGGACACAAACACTGAAGCTTTCTTT. The encoded protein is CASSRDTNTEAFF.

V usage is TRBV29-1 and J usage is TRBJ1-1; 8 bases line up with TRBD1. CDR1 and CDR2 (germline): SQVTM, ANQGSEA. J was trimmed by 5 bases and V by 4 bases; bases with no gene match: 6. The CDR3 loop spans 13 amino acids. The CDR3 DNA follows: TGCAGCGTTGTGATAACAGGGGGGACTGAAGCTTTCTTT. This sequence encodes CSVVITGGTEAFF. Full variable domain (missing parts from reference TRBV29-1 and TRBJ1-1): SAVISQKPSRDICQRGTSLTIQCQVDSQVTMMFWYRQQPGQSLTLIATANQGSEATYESGFVIDKFPISRPNLTFSTLTVSNMSPEDSSIYLCSVVITGGTEAFFGQGTRLTVV.

The rearrangement joins TRBV2 to TRBJ2-7, with D maybe TRBD1 (6 bases). CDR1 SNHLY and CDR2 FYNNEI come from the germline V gene. Between the trimmed V and J ends, which lost 6 bases and 0 bases, there was a span of 12 bases. The CDR3 covers 14 residues. CDR3 DNA: TGTGCCAGCAGGACAGGCTCTACCTCCTACGAGCAGTACTTC. It encodes CASRTGSTSYEQYF.

The chain has TRBV7-9 and TRBJ2-3, with a weak D call TRBD2 (5 bases). CDR3 length equals 14 residues. CDR1 and CDR2 (germline): SEHNR, FQNEAQ (reference sequence). Deletions cut 5 bases from V and 1 base from J, with 10 bases between. CDR3 loop: CASSAPGGTDTQYF. The CDR3 bases are TGTGCCAGCAGCGCCCCCGGGGGCACAGATACGCAGTATTTT.

J is TRBJ2-7 and V is TRBV2; 11 bases align to TRBD2. This CDR3 is built from 14 residues. With V trimmed by 6 bases and J by 2 bases, 3 bases remained unmatched. The germline V gene encodes CDR1 SNHLY and CDR2 FYNNEI. CDR3 sequence (DNA): TGTGCCAGCAGCCTAGCGGGGGGAACCTACGAGCAGTACTTC. Its translation is CASSLAGGTYEQYF.

V and J are TRBV6-1 and TRBJ1-5, with D maybe TRBD1 (6 bases). The germline V and J ends were trimmed by 9 bases and 6 bases, with 15 bases remaining between them. Germline-derived CDR1 and CDR2 are MNHNS and SASEGT. The length of the CDR3 is 13 residues. The CDR3 reads CASSGGLGQPQHF. The CDR3 DNA follows: TGTGCCAGTAGCGGGGGGCTGGGTCAGCCCCAGCATTTT.

The sample holds a few counts of this clone. The chain carries TRBV3-1 (or the pseudogene TRBV3-2) and TRBJ1-4; D is uncertain. The CDR3 totals 14 residues. The V end lost 1 base, the J end lost 6 bases, and 9 bases lay between the germline ends. Germline lookup yields CDR1 LGHDT and CDR2 YNNKEL (reference sequence). The CDR3 protein is CASSQVTEYEKLFF. CDR3 DNA sequence: TGTGCCAGCAGCCAAGTTACTGAGTATGAAAAACTGTTTTTT.

The chain couples TRBV28 to TRBJ1-5; D perhaps matches TRBD1 (5 bases). V was trimmed by 7 bases and J by 9 bases, leaving 19 bases between them. The germline V gene encodes CDR1 MDHEN and CDR2 SYDVKM. This CDR3 is 14 amino acids long. CDR3 residues: CASTLLTEVAPQHF. For the CDR3, the DNA is TGTGCCAGCACCCTGTTGACAGAGGTTGCGCCCCAGCATTTT.

The J gene is TRBJ1-5, the V gene TRBV27; 7 positions agree with TRBD1. The CDR3 is made up of 15 amino acids. Germline CDR1 reads MNHEY; CDR2 reads SMNVEV (reference sequence). After removal of 8 bases from V and 5 bases from J, the junction contained 12 bases not matched to a gene. The CDR3, as DNA: TGTGCCAGCCGACCTATAGACAGGGAGCATCAGCCCCAGCATTTT. It yields the protein CASRPIDREHQPQHF.

The chain recombines TRBV19 with TRBJ1-4, with 11 bases that match TRBD1. Looked up from germline, CDR1 is LNHDA and CDR2 is SQIVND (reference sequence). With V trimmed by 7 bases and J by 3 bases, 10 bases remained unmatched. The CDR3 is 17 residues long. The CDR3 DNA is TGTGCCAGTACCCCCGTGGACAGGGGGCGATCTAATGAAAAACTGTTTTTT. The encoded protein is CASTPVDRGRSNEKLFF.